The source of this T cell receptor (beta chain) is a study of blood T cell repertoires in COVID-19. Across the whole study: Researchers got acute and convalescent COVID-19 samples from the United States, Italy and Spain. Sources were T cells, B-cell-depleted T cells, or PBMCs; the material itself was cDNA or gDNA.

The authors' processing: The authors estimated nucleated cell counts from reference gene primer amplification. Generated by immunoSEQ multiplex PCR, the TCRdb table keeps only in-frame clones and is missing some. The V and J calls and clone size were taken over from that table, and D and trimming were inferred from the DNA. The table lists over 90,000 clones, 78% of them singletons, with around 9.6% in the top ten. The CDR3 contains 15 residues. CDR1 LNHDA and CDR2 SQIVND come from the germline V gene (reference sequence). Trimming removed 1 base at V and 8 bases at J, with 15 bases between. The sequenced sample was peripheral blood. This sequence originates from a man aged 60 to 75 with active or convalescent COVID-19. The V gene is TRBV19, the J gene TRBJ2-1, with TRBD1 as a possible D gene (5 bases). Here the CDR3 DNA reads TGTGCCAGTAGTATAGCCCAGGGAATGGTCTATGAGCAGTTCTTC. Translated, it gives CASSIAQGMVYEQFF.